The 20 T cell receptor beta chains presented below share a single source sample, sequenced in a study of blood T cell repertoires in COVID-19. TCRdb keeps only in-frame clones here, not all; method: immunoSEQ multiplex PCR. This sample carries about 80,000 clones, roughly four fifths of them seen once, and the ten largest clones take 8.5% to 12%. The sequencing input was peripheral blood. The source of these receptors is a man between 60 and 75 years old with acute or convalescent COVID-19.

As concerns this clone: The same CDR3 can be traced to other DNA sequences in this sample. The V and J genes are TRBV7-2 and TRBJ2-7; D gene ambiguous. This CDR3 spans 11 amino acids. Germline lookup yields CDR1 SGHTA and CDR2 FQGNSA. V was shortened by 5 bases and J by 3 bases, with 5 bases between the two germline ends. CDR3 loop: CASSLRYEQYF. The CDR3, as DNA: TGTGCCAGCAGCCTTCGCTACGAGCAGTACTTC.

The CDR3 nucleotides are TGTGCCACCGTAGGGACAGGGGGGGCGTTTGGCTACACCTTC. Encoded protein: CATVGTGGAFGYTF. The chain joins TRBV25-1 to TRBJ1-2; 11 bases are shared with TRBD1. From germline, CDR1 is MGHDK and CDR2 SYGVNS. V shed 10 bases and J 7 bases; nucleotides not matched to a gene: 11. The CDR3 length is 14 residues.

The V and J genes are TRBV5-1 and TRBJ2-1; no clear D gene. Germline V gene lookup returns CDR1 SGHRS and CDR2 YFSETQ. This CDR3 has 14 amino acids. The V and J ends lost 2 bases and 6 bases respectively, with 12 bases between them. This CDR3 reads CASSFNSLSNEQFF. In nucleotides, the CDR3 is TGCGCCAGCAGCTTCAACAGCCTATCCAATGAGCAGTTCTTC. The full variable domain, rest sourced from reference TRBV5-1 and TRBJ2-1, is KAGVTQTPRYLIKTRGQQVTLSCSPISGHRSVSWYQQTPGQGLQFLFEYFSETQRNKGNFPGRFSGRQFSNSRSEMNVSTLELGDSALYLCASSFNSLSNEQFFGPGTRLTVL.

The chain uses TRBV5-1 and TRBJ2-7, with 12 bases that match TRBD1. With V trimmed by 0 bases and J by 6 bases, 4 bases remained unmatched. The CDR3 totals 15 residues. Germline CDR1 reads SGHRS; CDR2 reads YFSETQ. The CDR3 sequence is CASSLAGTGGSEQYF. The CDR3 nucleotides read TGCGCCAGCAGCTTGGCTGGGACAGGGGGCTCCGAGCAGTACTTC.

The rearrangement links TRBV5-1 to TRBJ2-1; D is undetermined. Germline CDR1 and CDR2: SGHRS and YFSETQ. This CDR3 region has 11 residues. Trimming shortened V by 3 bases and J by 8 bases, and 6 bases separated the two germline ends. CDR3 loop: CASSYTDEQFF. The CDR3 DNA reads TGCGCCAGCAGCTACACAGATGAGCAGTTCTTC.

This clone was seen more than once but under ten times. CDR3 region: CASSSDRAIGRAFF. The CDR3 nucleotides are TGTGCCAGCAGCTCAGACAGGGCCATAGGGAGAGCTTTCTTT. The chain uses TRBV7-2 and TRBJ1-1; 7 nucleotides align to TRBD1. The CDR3 has 14 amino acids. Germline values: CDR1 SGHTA, CDR2 FQGNSA. V gave up 4 bases and J gave up 10 bases; unmatched junction bases: 12.

The V call is TRBV5-1, the J call TRBJ1-1; D might be TRBD1 (5 bases). Germline V CDR1 and CDR2: SGHRS, YFSETQ. The V gene lost 8 bases and the J gene lost 10 bases, with 15 bases spanning the gap. The CDR3 loop spans 11 amino acids. In nucleotides, the CDR3 is TGCGCCAGTTTGCTTGGGGCGGTAGCTTTCTTT. Residues: CASLLGAVAFF.

This clone has more than one count but fewer than ten. Here the CDR3 DNA reads TGCGCCAGCAGCTCGGACAGCCGTGGCACTGAAGCTTTCTTT. Its protein is CASSSDSRGTEAFF. The V gene is TRBV5-1, the J gene TRBJ1-1, with D possibly being TRBD1 (6 bases). CDR3 length equals 14 residues. The germline gives CDR1 SGHRS, CDR2 YFSETQ. Trimming stripped 3 bases from V and 4 bases from J, with 13 bases between.

This sequence joins TRBV2 and TRBJ1-5; 8 bases are a match to TRBD1. J lost 4 bases, V lost 5 bases, and 4 bases had no gene match. The CDR3 has 14 amino acids. Germline-derived CDR1 and CDR2 are SNHLY and FYNNEI. CDR3 DNA sequence: TGTGCCAGCAGTCTTGGACAGGGAAATCAGCCCCAGCATTTT. Translated, it gives CASSLGQGNQPQHF.

The CDR3 sequence is CASSPRTSGGTDTQYF. Here the CDR3 DNA reads TGTGCCAGCAGCCCCAGGACTAGCGGGGGGACAGATACGCAGTATTTT. V is TRBV7-6 and J is TRBJ2-3, with 14 nucleotides matching TRBD2. Losses at the gene ends were 5 bases for V and 3 bases for J; bases not matched to a gene: 4. From germline, CDR1 is SGHVS and CDR2 FNYEAQ. The CDR3 is 16 residues long.

The V gene is TRBV15, the J gene TRBJ2-5; D is possibly TRBD2 (5 bases). V lost 5 bases to trimming and J lost 7 bases, with 14 bases between them. CDR1 LNHNV and CDR2 YYDKDF come from the germline V gene (reference sequence). The CDR3 has 13 amino acids. CDR3 in DNA: TGTGCCACCAGCGCCCTTCCTCTAGCGACCCAGTACTTC. Translated, it gives CATSALPLATQYF.

This clone was picked up a small number of times. The V gene is TRBV29-1, the J gene TRBJ1-2; a possible D gene is TRBD1 (6 bases). The V and J ends lost 6 bases and 4 bases respectively, with 18 bases between them. The CDR3 runs to 14 residues. Per the germline V gene, CDR1 is SQVTM and CDR2 is ANQGSEA. In DNA, the CDR3 is TGCAGCGTGGGGGCCTCCGGGGGGATCTATGGCTACACCTTC. Amino acids: CSVGASGGIYGYTF.

Points on this clone: Its ends do not fully match the called genes, so a read error is possible. V is TRBV7-7 and J is TRBJ2-5, with 10 positions matching TRBD2. The CDR3 totals 15 residues. The germline CDR1 and CDR2 sequences are SSHAT and FNYEAQ (reference sequence). The DNA of the CDR3 is TGTGCTAGCAGCTTGGGGCTAGCGGGAGTCGGGACCCAGTACTTC. Amino acids: CASSLGLAGVGTQYF.

The rearrangement links TRBV19 to TRBJ2-1; no definite D call. CDR1 and CDR2 from the germline V gene are LNHDA and SQIVND (reference sequence). This CDR3 region has 15 residues. V lost 0 bases and J 3 bases, leaving 9 bases between the germline ends. CDR3 sequence reads: CASSIESPSYNEQFF. The CDR3 DNA reads as TGTGCCAGTAGTATAGAGTCACCCAGCTACAATGAGCAGTTCTTC.

To note about this clone: The junction differs from germline at one of its ends, possibly a read error. The rearrangement uses TRBV2 and TRBJ1-2; D is unclear. The CDR3 is 18 residues long. The germline V gene has CDR1 SNHLY and CDR2 FYNNEI. CDR3 in amino acids: CSVLPLDFLGVRNYGYTF. The CDR3 coding sequence is TGCAGCGTTCTGCCTCTTGACTTCCTCGGGGTGAGGAACTATGGCTACACCTTC.

V and J are TRBV28 and TRBJ2-7, with a tentative D call TRBD2 (6 bases). V lost 6 bases, J lost 6 bases, and 9 bases lay in between. Germline lookup yields CDR1 MDHEN and CDR2 SYDVKM. This CDR3 is built from 11 residues. CDR3 sequence reads: CASRVAVEQYF. The CDR3 DNA follows: TGTGCCAGCAGGGTAGCGGTCGAGCAGTACTTC. The full variable domain, its missing parts supplied by reference TRBV28 and TRBJ2-7, is DVKVTQSSRYLVKRTGEKVFLECVQDMDHENMFWYRQDPGLGLRLIYFSYDVKMKEKGDIPEGYSVSREKKERFSLILESASTNQTSMYLCASRVAVEQYFGPGTRLTVT.

Points on this clone: Other DNA sequences within the sample encode an identical CDR3. The chain joins TRBV27 to TRBJ1-5; a possible D gene is TRBD1 (6 bases). Germline CDR1 and CDR2: MNHEY and SMNVEV (reference sequence). This CDR3 contains 13 residues. V dropped 3 bases and J dropped 6 bases, with 9 bases sitting between them. CDR3 DNA: TGTGCCAGCAGTTTGGGGGCGGCTCAGCCCCAGCATTTT. Translated: CASSLGAAQPQHF.

V gene TRBV5-1 combines with J gene TRBJ2-2; 7 nucleotides align to TRBD1. The J segment lost 4 bases and the V segment lost 6 bases, leaving 6 bases of the junction unmatched. Germline CDR1 reads SGHRS; CDR2 reads YFSETQ. The CDR3 length is 14 residues. The CDR3 spells CASIETGTTGELFF. The CDR3 DNA sequence: TGCGCCAGCATCGAGACAGGGACCACCGGGGAGCTGTTTTTT.

The chain couples TRBV7-2 to TRBJ1-6, with 7 bases that match TRBD1. Unmatched junction bases numbered 10, after V lost 5 bases and J lost 9 bases. This CDR3 region has 15 residues. The V gene's germline CDR1 is SGHTA and CDR2 FQGNSA. CDR3 amino acids: CASSPTGSRGSPLHF. The CDR3 region has the DNA TGTGCCAGCAGCCCGACAGGGAGTCGGGGTTCACCCCTCCACTTT.

The rearrangement joins TRBV28 to TRBJ1-2, with D possibly TRBD1 on 6 matching bases. CDR3 size: 13 residues. V was cut by 3 bases and J by 1 base, with 6 bases left in between. Germline V gene data show CDR1 as MDHEN and CDR2 as SYDVKM. CDR3 DNA sequence: TGTGCCAGCAGTTTGGGACATAACTATGGCTACACCTTC. Protein product: CASSLGHNYGYTF.